This T cell receptor (beta chain) comes out of a study of shared clonotypes between healthy human individuals. Comments on this clone: Its specificity is not known.

The CDR3 is 12 amino acids. The V and J ends lost 2 bases and 9 bases respectively, with 8 bases between them. Looked up from germline, CDR1 is MGHRA and CDR2 is YSYEKL. In the naive CD8 group, cells lacked CD45RO and were positively selected for CCR7, so terminally differentiated effector memory CD45RA+ cells were left out. The donor population consisted of healthy HIV-negative adults with no recent acute infections or vaccinations. Study observations and caveats: For naive CD4 cells, roughly 5% of clonotypes were shared across several donors.

Libraries were prepared by immunoSEQ multiplex PCR; TCRdb keeps only in-frame clonotypes and omits some of them. Of 2 million to 2.5 million clones in the sample, roughly 91% were seen once. V and J are TRBV4-1 and TRBJ2-1; D gene ambiguous. This sequence was found in a man aged 18 to 30 in good health. Some clones in this sample may be carry-over from other donors' samples. Sequencing used naive CD8+ T cells from PBMCs. CDR3 coding DNA: TGCGCCAGCAGCCAATTTACCGGTGAGCAGTTCTTC. Protein: CASSQFTGEQFF.